This is a list of T cell receptor beta chains from one sample in a study of CD8+CD57+ T cells in acquired aplastic anemia. TCRdb re-called the reads through MiXCR, storing one row per CDR3 protein. Of over 250,000 distinct CDR3 sequences in the sample, under 60% were seen once. Sequences were obtained from sorted CD4+, CD8+, or CD8+CD57+ T cells (not recorded which) from PBMCs. Every receptor here comes from a human donor with aplastic anemia. The CDR3 runs from the conserved cysteine through the conserved F or W. The order of the fields is J gene, V gene, D gene, clone size, CDR3 protein, CDR3 DNA. The D gene is left open where the match is weak. Expanded clones are given a class, and other clones once, few, many or no size at all.

J: TRBJ1-4
V: TRBV10-3
D: -
size: -
CDR3: CAISEISQPLFF
DNA: TGTGCCATCAGTGAGATCTCCCAGCCACTGTTTTTT

J: TRBJ2-7
V: TRBV20-1
D: -
size: many
CDR3: CSASKGSSYEQYF
DNA: TGCAGTGCTAGTAAGGGGAGCTCCTACGAGCAGTACTTC

J: TRBJ2-5
V: TRBV7-2
D: -
size: -
CDR3: CASSATRKTQYF
DNA: TGTGCCAGCAGCGCTACGCGTAAGACCCAGTACTTC

J: TRBJ1-1
V: TRBV7-2
D: TRBD1
size: -
CDR3: CASSFPGGGEAFF
DNA: TGTGCCAGCAGCTTCCCGGGAGGGGGCGAGGCTTTCTTT

J: TRBJ2-5
V: TRBV10-3
D: TRBD2
size: -
CDR3: CAISDSGGRSETQYF
DNA: TGTGCCATCAGTGACTCGGGGGGGCGGTCAGAGACCCAGTACTTC

J: TRBJ1-6
V: TRBV7-2
D: TRBD1
size: -
CDR3: CASSRRQGSSYNSPLHF
DNA: TGTGCCAGTAGTCGACGACAGGGGAGCTCCTATAATTCACCCCTCCACTTT

J: TRBJ1-1
V: TRBV19
D: -
size: many
CDR3: CASSRWTEAFF
DNA: TGTGCCAGTAGCAGATGGACTGAAGCTTTCTTT

J: TRBJ2-3
V: TRBV20-1
D: TRBD2
size: many
CDR3: CSARVSGTLMVDTQYF
DNA: TGCAGTGCTAGAGTTAGCGGGACCCTTATGGTGGATACGCAGTATTTT

J: TRBJ1-3
V: TRBV7-9
D: -
size: -
CDR3: CASSLEGMSGNTIYF
DNA: TGTGCCAGCAGCTTAGAGGGGATGAGTGGAAACACCATATATTTT

J: TRBJ2-7
V: TRBV7-6
D: TRBD2
size: few
CDR3: CASSLATSGRSYEQYF
DNA: TGTGCCAGCAGCTTAGCGACTAGCGGGAGGTCCTACGAGCAGTACTTC

J: TRBJ2-2
V: TRBV7-9
D: TRBD2
size: many
CDR3: CASIRSTSENTGELFF
DNA: TGTGCCAGCATCAGGTCGACTAGCGAGAACACCGGGGAGCTGTTTTTT

J: TRBJ2-1
V: TRBV12-3/TRBV12-4
D: TRBD2
size: many
CDR3: CASTMGGSGGEQFF
DNA: TGTGCCAGCACAATGGGGGGTAGCGGGGGAGAGCAGTTCTTC

J: TRBJ2-4
V: TRBV6-1
D: -
size: few
CDR3: CASSPRIQYF
DNA: TGTGCCAGCAGTCCGAGGATTCAGTACTTC

J: TRBJ2-7
V: TRBV7-2
D: -
size: -
CDR3: CASSLGKGLEQYF
DNA: TGTGCCAGCAGCTTAGGCAAGGGGCTGGAGCAGTACTTC

J: TRBJ2-7
V: TRBV7-2
D: -
size: -
CDR3: CASSPSTSRGKEQYF
DNA: TGTGCCAGCAGCCCATCCACTAGCCGAGGCAAGGAGCAGTACTTC

J: TRBJ1-5
V: TRBV3-1
D: TRBD1
size: few
CDR3: CASSQGTGNSNQPQHF
DNA: TGTGCCAGCAGCCAAGGGACAGGCAATAGCAATCAGCCCCAGCATTTT

J: TRBJ2-7
V: TRBV7-2
D: TRBD1
size: -
CDR3: CASSLDDRGSYEQYF
DNA: TGTGCCAGCAGCTTAGACGACAGGGGTTCCTACGAGCAGTACTTC

J: TRBJ1-1
V: TRBV14
D: TRBD1
size: once
CDR3: CASTNHRGTEAFF
DNA: TGTGCCAGCACCAACCACAGGGGCACTGAAGCTTTCTTT

J: TRBJ1-6
V: TRBV7-2
D: -
size: many
CDR3: CASSLNALQNSPLHF
DNA: TGTGCCAGCAGCTTAAATGCCCTGCAGAATTCACCCCTCCACTTT

J: TRBJ2-3
V: TRBV14
D: -
size: few
CDR3: CASSQSVTQYF
DNA: TGTGCCAGCAGCCAATCCGTTACGCAGTATTTT

J: TRBJ2-3
V: TRBV6-5
D: -
size: many
CDR3: CASSRDTQYF
DNA: TGTGCCAGCAGTCGAGATACGCAGTATTTT

J: TRBJ1-6
V: TRBV10-3
D: -
size: -
CDR3: CAISEGAGTADVRSSPLHF
DNA: TGTGCCATCAGTGAAGGCGCGGGGACTGCGGACGTTCGGAGTTCACCCCTCCACTTT

J: TRBJ2-5
V: TRBV11-3
D: -
size: -
CDR3: CASSLGSQEGETQYF
DNA: TGTGCCAGCAGCTTAGGAAGCCAGGAAGGTGAGACCCAGTACTTC

J: TRBJ1-1
V: TRBV7-9
D: -
size: few
CDR3: CASSFTQQLAFF
DNA: TGTGCCAGCAGCTTTACTCAGCAATTAGCTTTCTTT

J: TRBJ2-3
V: TRBV24-1
D: TRBD1
size: -
CDR3: CATSDPHGTGYWNTQYF
DNA: TGTGCCACCAGTGATCCACACGGGACAGGGTATTGGAATACGCAGTATTTT

J: TRBJ1-1
V: TRBV9
D: -
size: -
CDR3: CASSVGGIGTEAFF
DNA: TGTGCCAGCAGCGTAGGAGGGATTGGAACTGAAGCTTTCTTT

J: TRBJ1-2
V: TRBV5-1
D: -
size: -
CDR3: CASSLDGALFGGYTF
DNA: TGTGCCAGCAGCTTGGACGGTGCCCTGTTTGGTGGCTACACCTTC

J: TRBJ2-3
V: TRBV5-1
D: TRBD1
size: many
CDR3: CASSLSGTGTSTDTQYF
DNA: TGCGCCAGCAGCTTGAGCGGGACAGGGACTAGCACAGATACGCAGTATTTT

J: TRBJ1-2
V: TRBV20-1
D: -
size: -
CDR3: CSARTRSYDGYTF
DNA: TGCAGTGCACGGACCCGATCCTATGATGGCTACACCTTC

J: TRBJ1-2
V: TRBV12-3/TRBV12-4
D: TRBD1
size: many
CDR3: CASSIITGGAFGYTF
DNA: TGTGCCAGCAGTATAATTACAGGGGGCGCCTTTGGCTACACCTTC

J: TRBJ2-3
V: TRBV7-3
D: -
size: -
CDR3: CASNPGPVADTQYF
DNA: TGTGCCAGCAATCCTGGACCAGTGGCAGATACGCAGTATTTT

J: TRBJ2-7
V: TRBV6-1
D: -
size: -
CDR3: CASNPGTYEQYF
DNA: TGTGCCAGCAATCCGGGCACCTACGAGCAGTACTTC

J: TRBJ1-3
V: TRBV2
D: TRBD1
size: once
CDR3: CASTQQGAGSTIYF
DNA: TGTGCCAGCACGCAACAGGGGGCTGGAAGCACCATCTATTTT

J: TRBJ2-1
V: TRBV29-1
D: -
size: -
CDR3: CSVPRHDNEQFF
DNA: TGCAGCGTCCCTCGACACGACAATGAGCAGTTCTTC

J: TRBJ2-5
V: TRBV14
D: -
size: many
CDR3: CASSQAGILEETQYF
DNA: TGTGCCAGCAGCCAAGCAGGTATTCTAGAAGAGACCCAGTACTTC

J: TRBJ2-7
V: TRBV10-3
D: TRBD2
size: -
CDR3: CAISELTSGRAGYEQYF
DNA: TGTGCCATCAGTGAGCTGACTAGCGGGAGGGCCGGGTACGAGCAGTACTTC